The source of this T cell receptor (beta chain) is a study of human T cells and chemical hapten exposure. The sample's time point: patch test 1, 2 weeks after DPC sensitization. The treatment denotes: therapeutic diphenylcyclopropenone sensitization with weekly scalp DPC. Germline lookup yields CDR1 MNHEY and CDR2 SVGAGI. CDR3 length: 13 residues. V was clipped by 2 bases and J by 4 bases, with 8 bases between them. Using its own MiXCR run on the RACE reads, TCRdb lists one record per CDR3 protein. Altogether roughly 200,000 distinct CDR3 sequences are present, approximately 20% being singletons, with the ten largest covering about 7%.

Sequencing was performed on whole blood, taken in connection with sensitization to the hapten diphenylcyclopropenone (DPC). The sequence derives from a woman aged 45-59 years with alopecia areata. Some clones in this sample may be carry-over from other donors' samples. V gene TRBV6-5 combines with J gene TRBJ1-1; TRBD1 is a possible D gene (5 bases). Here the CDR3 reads CASSYGGTTEAFF. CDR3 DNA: TGTGCCAGCAGTTACGGGGGGACCACTGAAGCTTTCTTT.